These 11 T cell receptor beta chains came from one sample sequenced in a study of shared clonotypes between healthy human individuals. The method was immunoSEQ multiplex PCR; TCRdb's version includes in-frame clones alone and lacks a portion of them. The table records about 1 million clones, around four fifths of them present only once. Sequenced material: memory CD4+ T cells sorted from blood. Stated subset: CD45RA-negative fraction. The source is a man aged 18 to 35 in good health.

This clone has only a few counts. This chain uses TRBV11-3 with TRBJ2-1, with 7 bases identical to TRBD2. The CDR3 runs 14 residues. J lost 1 base, V lost 4 bases, and 1 base had no gene match. From germline, CDR1 is SGHNT and CDR2 YENEEA. The CDR3 reads CASSSGGSYNEQFF. As DNA, the CDR3 is TGTGCCAGCAGCTCGGGGGGTTCCTACAATGAGCAGTTCTTC. The full variable domain, with the rest looked up from reference TRBV11-3 and TRBJ2-1, is EAGVVQSPRYKIIEKKQPVAFWCNPISGHNTLYWYLQNLGQGPELLIRYENEEAVDDSQLPKDRFSAERLKGVDSTLKIQPAELGDSAVYLCASSSGGSYNEQFFGPGTRLTVL.

V and J are TRBV11-2 and TRBJ2-7; TRBD1 agrees at 8 bases. The CDR3 contains 15 residues. In germline, CDR1 is SGHAT, CDR2 FQNNGV. V gave up 3 bases and J gave up 1 base; unmatched junction bases: 5. CDR3 DNA sequence: TGTGCCAGCAGCTTGGCAGGGGGCGTATCCTACGAGCAGTACTTC. It encodes CASSLAGGVSYEQYF.

The chain is built from TRBV4-1 and TRBJ1-3; a weak D match, TRBD1 (6 bases). The CDR3 spans 17 residues. Trimming stripped 0 bases from V and 4 bases from J, with 16 bases between. Germline V gene data show CDR1 as MGHRA and CDR2 as YSYEKL. The CDR3 loop reads CASSQDREGGTGNTIYF. In DNA, the CDR3 is TGCGCCAGCAGCCAAGATCGGGAGGGGGGGACAGGAAACACCATATATTTT.

The J gene is TRBJ2-6, the V gene TRBV6-1; possible D gene TRBD2, 5 bases. In germline, CDR1 is MNHNS, CDR2 SASEGT. The CDR3 consists of 17 residues. The V end lost 1 base, the J end lost 0 bases, and 10 bases lay between the germline ends. The CDR3 DNA is TGTGCCAGCAGTGAAGTGGACTCCTCCTCTGGGGCCAACGTCCTGACTTTC. It is translated as CASSEVDSSSGANVLTF.

The CDR3 DNA reads TGTGCCAGCTCCCCGAGAAGGGATTCACCCCTCCACTTT. The encoded protein is CASSPRRDSPLHF. The chain links TRBV18 to TRBJ1-6; D is uncertain. V gave up 6 bases and J gave up 8 bases, with 11 bases separating them. Germline lookup yields CDR1 KGHSH and CDR2 LQKENI. The CDR3 totals 13 residues.

This clone has more than one count but fewer than ten. The rearrangement uses TRBV6-1 and TRBJ2-5, with TRBD1 identical over 7 bases. Germline CDR1 reads MNHNS; CDR2 reads SASEGT. Germline trimming cut 6 bases from V and 2 bases from J; bases unmatched to any gene: 9. The CDR3 is 15 residues long. The CDR3 nucleotides are TGTGCCAGCAGGGGACAGACCCTAGGTCAAGAGACCCAGTACTTC. This sequence encodes CASRGQTLGQETQYF.

V is TRBV9 and J is TRBJ2-2, with 9 nucleotides matching TRBD1. CDR1 is SGDLS and CDR2 is YYNGEE in the germline V gene. V was clipped by 4 bases and J by 2 bases; unmatched bases: 3. This CDR3 has 15 residues. The CDR3 DNA reads TGTGCCAGCAGCATGGGACAGGGTAACACCGGGGAGCTGTTTTTT. Protein: CASSMGQGNTGELFF.

The genes are TRBV6-1 and TRBJ2-7; D is uncertain. With 7 bases removed from V and 2 bases from J, the gap between germline ends came to 15 bases. Germline-derived CDR1 and CDR2 are MNHNS and SASEGT. There are 14 residues in the CDR3. Here the CDR3 reads CASTPMGLPYEQYF. The CDR3 bases are TGTGCCAGCACCCCGATGGGGTTACCCTACGAGCAGTACTTC.

The genes are TRBV4-3 and TRBJ1-5; no reliable D call. This CDR3 is 18 amino acids long. Germline CDR1 reads LGHNA; CDR2 reads YSLEER. The V end lost 0 bases, the J end lost 0 bases, and 15 bases lay between the germline ends. For the CDR3, the DNA is TGCGCCAGCAGCCAAGAAACAGCTCCCCTAGATAGCAATCAGCCCCAGCATTTT. Amino acid sequence: CASSQETAPLDSNQPQHF.

The chain couples TRBV10-3 to TRBJ1-2, with 7 positions matching TRBD1. CDR3 size: 14 residues. With 2 bases clipped from V and 7 bases from J, the junction kept 7 bases outside the gene matches. Per germline, CDR1 ENHRY and CDR2 SYGVKD. The CDR3, as DNA: TGTGCCATCAGTGAGGTCGAGGGGGCGCGTGGCTACACCTTC. Translating it yields CAISEVEGARGYTF.

On this clone itself: Within the sample, other DNA sequences also encode this same CDR3. The rearrangement uses TRBV25-1 and TRBJ2-7; D might be TRBD1 (5 bases). The CDR3 spans 12 residues. V shed 2 bases and J shed 4 bases, with 6 bases lying between them. Looked up from germline, CDR1 is MGHDK and CDR2 is SYGVNS. CDR3 residues: CASSEQGYEQYF. The CDR3 DNA sequence: TGTGCCAGCAGTGAACAGGGATACGAGCAGTACTTC.